The 26 T cell receptor beta chains below come from one sample, sequenced in a study of response to subunit inactivated influenza vaccine. TCRdb ran MiXCR on the RT-PCR reads and lists one entry per CDR3 protein. There are some 190,000 distinct CDR3 sequences in the sample; roughly 14% occur only once, and 20% to 30% lies in the top ten. This sample comprised CD8+ T cells sorted from PBMCs, obtained more than 4 days after vaccination. Receptor source: a man in his fifties or sixties who received an inactivated influenza vaccine.

This clonotype was counted many times. The rearrangement links TRBV6-1 to TRBJ2-1, with 8 bases matching TRBD2. The V and J ends lost 6 bases and 6 bases, in that order; junction bases with no gene match: 13. This CDR3 is 16 amino acids long. The V gene's germline CDR1 is MNHNS and CDR2 SASEGT. CDR3 nucleotides: TGTGCCAGCAGCAGAAACGAACTAGCGGAGCTCAATGAGCAGTTCTTC. It codes for CASSRNELAELNEQFF.

A few counts support this clonotype. The chain links TRBV29-1 to TRBJ1-2, with 10 bases matching TRBD1. The CDR3 has 12 residues. From germline, CDR1 is SQVTM and CDR2 ANQGSEA. Trimming at V came to 6 bases and at J to 7 bases, leaving 5 bases not matched to a gene. The CDR3 sequence is CSVNDRGPGYTF. The DNA for the CDR3 is TGCAGCGTCAATGACAGGGGGCCTGGCTACACCTTC.

This clonotype showed up just a few times. J is TRBJ2-7 and V is TRBV4-1, with a possible D match to TRBD2 (5 bases). V lost 1 base to trimming and J lost 3 bases, with 10 bases between them. This CDR3 is built from 14 residues. Germline V gene sequence: CDR1 MGHRA, CDR2 YSYEKL. The CDR3 region is CASSQGEGIYEQYF. The DNA of the CDR3 is TGCGCCAGCAGCCAAGGTGAGGGCATCTACGAGCAGTACTTC.

This clonotype has more than one count but fewer than ten. V and J are TRBV9 and TRBJ1-3, with D unclear. CDR3 length equals 18 residues. Between the trimmed V and J ends, which lost 4 bases and 7 bases, there was a span of 27 bases. Germline V gene sequence: CDR1 SGDLS, CDR2 YYNGEE. The CDR3 DNA is TGTGCCAGCAGCTCGCGACTAACAGAGTCAATCGGGAGGAACACCATATATTTT. It codes for CASSSRLTESIGRNTIYF. Together with reference TRBV9 and TRBJ1-3, the CDR3 gives the full variable domain: DSGVTQTPKHLITATGQRVTLRCSPRSGDLSVYWYQQSLDQGLQFLIQYYNGEERAKGNILERFSAQQFPDLHSELNLSSLELGDSALYFCASSSRLTESIGRNTIYFGEGSWLTVV.

Comments on this clonotype: This clone may be a read error of a much larger clone one base away. CDR3 amino acids: CCALIPGLAGEEQYF. The CDR3 region has the DNA TGCTGTGCACTAATTCCGGGACTAGCGGGAGAAGAGCAGTACTTC. This rearrangement joins TRBV20-1 to TRBJ2-7; 14 nucleotides align to TRBD2. Germline V gene sequence: CDR1 DFQATT, CDR2 SNEGSKA (reference sequence). The CDR3 totals 15 residues.

This clonotype has just a few counts. This sequence joins TRBV4-3 and TRBJ2-1, with 8 bases fitting TRBD1. Germline lookup yields CDR1 LGHNA and CDR2 YSLEER. The CDR3 covers 15 residues. V shed 2 bases, J shed 9 bases, and the junction held 9 bases outside the gene matches. CDR3 coding DNA: TGCGCCAGCAGCCAACGCCTTCAGGGGGCGACTGAGCAGTTCTTC. This encodes CASSQRLQGATEQFF.

This chain joins TRBV5-1 and TRBJ2-2, with D perhaps TRBD2 (6 bases). Germline CDR1 and CDR2: SGHRS and YFSETQ. CDR3 length equals 15 residues. V dropped 5 bases and J dropped 2 bases, with 13 bases sitting between them. The CDR3, as DNA: TGCGCCAGCAGAGCCGGGACTGGAAACACCGGGGAGCTGTTTTTT. Its protein product is CASRAGTGNTGELFF. Full variable domain (outside the CDR3, taken from reference TRBV5-1 and TRBJ2-2): KAGVTQTPRYLIKTRGQQVTLSCSPISGHRSVSWYQQTPGQGLQFLFEYFSETQRNKGNFPGRFSGRQFSNSRSEMNVSTLELGDSALYLCASRAGTGNTGELFFGEGSRLTVL.

The chain employs TRBV20-1 and TRBJ2-5; D not resolved. The CDR3 has 13 residues. Trimming removed 6 bases from V and 3 bases from J, with 14 bases in between. CDR1 is DFQATT and CDR2 is SNEGSKA in the germline V gene (reference sequence). The CDR3 loop is CSARVLRKETQYF. In DNA form, the CDR3 reads TGCAGTGCCCGGGTGCTGCGAAAAGAGACCCAGTACTTC.

The chain employs TRBV24-1 and TRBJ2-2; 11 bases line up with TRBD1. The V segment lost 4 bases and the J segment 7 bases; nucleotides outside the gene matches: 7. The CDR3 covers 16 residues. Germline lookup yields CDR1 KGHDR and CDR2 SFDVKD. The CDR3 region is CATSDLGQGAGGELFF. The CDR3 DNA sequence: TGTGCCACCAGTGACCTCGGACAGGGGGCGGGCGGGGAGCTGTTTTTT.

The table lists this clonotype with many counts. The chain's CDR3 is CASSYTAGSYNEQFF. CDR3 nucleotide sequence: TGTGCCAGCAGCTACACTGCGGGCTCCTACAATGAGCAGTTCTTC. The rearrangement links TRBV11-2 to TRBJ2-1; TRBD2 might be the D (5 bases). The V end lost 4 bases, the J end lost 0 bases, and 10 bases lay between the germline ends. The CDR3 loop spans 15 amino acids. Germline CDR1 SGHAT, CDR2 FQNNGV. The full variable domain, its missing parts supplied by reference TRBV11-2 and TRBJ2-1, is EAGVAQSPRYKIIEKRQSVAFWCNPISGHATLYWYQQILGQGPKLLIQFQNNGVVDDSQLPKDRFSAERLKGVDSTLKIQPAKLEDSAVYLCASSYTAGSYNEQFFGPGTRLTVL.

The rearrangement uses TRBV3-1 and TRBJ2-7; TRBD1 matches at 8 bases. This CDR3 region has 16 residues. V lost 4 bases, J lost 3 bases, and 11 bases stayed unmatched. Germline assignment: CDR1 LGHDT and CDR2 YNNKEL (reference sequence). The CDR3 here is CASSPPGQGAFYEQYF. The CDR3 coding sequence is TGTGCCAGCAGCCCCCCCGGCCAGGGGGCTTTCTACGAGCAGTACTTC.

The rearrangement joins TRBV24-1 to TRBJ2-1; tentatively, D is TRBD1 or TRBD2 (5 bases each). Germline values: CDR1 KGHDR, CDR2 SFDVKD. V lost 6 bases, J lost 8 bases, and 10 bases lay in between. This CDR3 spans 12 amino acids. The CDR3 reads CATSFGGYEQFF. The CDR3 DNA is TGTGCCACCAGTTTTGGGGGATATGAGCAGTTCTTC.

This sequence joins TRBV14 and TRBJ2-5; 7 bases are a match to TRBD1. CDR3 length equals 18 residues. The germline V gene has CDR1 SGHDN and CDR2 FVKESK. V shed 2 bases, J shed 2 bases, and the junction held 14 bases outside the gene matches. The CDR3 spells CASSQLDMTGMGQETQYF. For the CDR3, the DNA is TGTGCCAGCAGCCAACTGGATATGACAGGGATGGGTCAAGAGACCCAGTACTTC.

This clonotype was seen more than once but under ten times. V and J are TRBV20-1 and TRBJ1-2; D may be TRBD1 (6 bases). Trimming removed 3 bases from V and 8 bases from J, with 25 bases in between. CDR1 DFQATT and CDR2 SNEGSKA come from the germline V gene (reference sequence). This CDR3 comprises 16 residues. The CDR3 DNA follows: TGCAGTGCTAGGAGCCACAGGGTCAGAACTCCCGGGGGCTACACCTTC. Amino acid sequence: CSARSHRVRTPGGYTF.

V gene TRBV29-1 combines with J gene TRBJ2-3; D not certain. This CDR3 region has 11 residues. Per the germline V gene, CDR1 is SQVTM and CDR2 is ANQGSEA. CDR3 bases: TGCACCGGTGCAGAGCCAGATACGCAGTATTTT. Translation gives CTGAEPDTQYF.

This clonotype appeared a few times. The CDR3 nucleotides are TGCAGCGTTCTCACTTCGGTAGCGGAGAACACCGGGGAGCTGTTTTTT. As protein: CSVLTSVAENTGELFF. The chain has TRBV29-1 and TRBJ2-2, with a possible D match to TRBD2 (6 bases). The CDR3 loop spans 16 amino acids. V shed 5 bases and J shed 1 base, with 17 bases lying between them. From germline, CDR1 is SQVTM and CDR2 ANQGSEA.

This clonotype has more than one count but fewer than ten. The chain combines TRBV4-2 with TRBJ2-3; TRBD2 aligns across 7 bases. The J segment lost 3 bases and the V segment lost 0 bases, leaving 9 bases of the junction unmatched. There are 17 residues in the CDR3. Germline V lookup: CDR1 LGHNA, CDR2 YNFKEQ. The CDR3, as DNA: TGTGCCAGCAGCCAAGAGGGGGGAGGGGAGCGGACAGATACGCAGTATTTT. The encoded protein is CASSQEGGGERTDTQYF.

This rearrangement joins TRBV12-2 to TRBJ2-2; the table's D gene call, TRBD1, was not cross checked with the DNA. TRBV12-2 has pseudogene status. This CDR3 spans 17 amino acids. CDR3 in amino acids: CASRHFDRVVDTGELFF. The CDR3 DNA sequence: TGTGCAAGTCGCCATTTCGACAGGGTCGTAGACACCGGGGAGCTGTTTTTT.

This clonotype appeared a few times. The chain uses TRBV15 and TRBJ1-5; the D is unclear. Germline values: CDR1 LNHNV, CDR2 YYDKDF (reference sequence). The CDR3 has 16 residues. Trimming cost V 2 bases and J 2 bases, with 13 bases left between them. The CDR3 spells CATSRPGPQGNQPQHF. DNA for the CDR3: TGTGCCACCAGCAGACCGGGCCCCCAGGGCAATCAGCCCCAGCATTTT.

This clonotype was recorded a few times. The J gene is TRBJ2-1, the V gene TRBV27, with D tentatively TRBD2 (5 bases). CDR1 and CDR2 from the germline V gene are MNHEY and SMNVEV (reference sequence). V shed 2 bases and J shed 8 bases, with 13 bases lying between them. The CDR3 extends over 14 amino acids. Here the CDR3 DNA reads TGTGCCAGCAGTTTAGGGAGTAGCCCCCATGAGCAGTTCTTC. Translating it yields CASSLGSSPHEQFF.

The chain carries TRBV7-2 and TRBJ1-5; 7 bases line up with TRBD1. Germline CDR1 is SGHTA and CDR2 is FQGNSA. This CDR3 region has 14 residues. Trimming took 3 bases from V and 2 from J; bases not matched to a gene: 1. CDR3 protein: CASSFDRGNQPQHF. The CDR3 DNA follows: TGTGCCAGCAGCTTTGACAGGGGCAATCAGCCCCAGCATTTT.

The rearrangement links TRBV16 to TRBJ2-1, with 8 bases fitting TRBD1. From germline, CDR1 is KGHSY and CDR2 FQNENV. The CDR3 runs to 16 residues. V lost 3 bases and J lost 2; bases outside the gene matches: 6. The CDR3 sequence is CASSHAGTGAYNEQFF. The CDR3 DNA reads as TGTGCCAGCAGCCATGCCGGGACAGGAGCCTACAATGAGCAGTTCTTC.

This clonotype came up a few times. CDR3 nucleotide sequence: TGTGCCAGCAGCTTAGGGGGCGCTATTTCCGGGGAGCTGTTTTTT. This translates into CASSLGGAISGELFF. The chain employs TRBV5-6 and TRBJ2-2; 7 bases align to TRBD1. V trimming: 2 bases; J trimming: 6 bases; junction bases outside the gene matches: 7. The CDR3 consists of 15 residues. Germline V gene sequence: CDR1 SGHDT, CDR2 YYEEEE.

This clonotype showed up just a few times. This chain links TRBV7-9 with TRBJ2-1, with a tentative D call TRBD2 (6 bases). Trimming pared 5 bases from V and 7 bases from J, leaving 9 bases between. Looked up from germline, CDR1 is SEHNR and CDR2 is FQNEAQ (reference sequence). The CDR3 runs 12 residues. The CDR3 is CASSPSVNEQFF. CDR3 sequence (DNA): TGTGCCAGCAGCCCTAGCGTTAATGAGCAGTTCTTC. The full variable domain, with the rest looked up from reference TRBV7-9 and TRBJ2-1, is DTGVSQNPRHKITKRGQNVTFRCDPISEHNRLYWYRQTLGQGPEFLTYFQNEAQLEKSRLLSDRFSAERPKGSFSTLEIQRTEQGDSAMYLCASSPSVNEQFFGPGTRLTVL.

This clonotype was found many times. The chain carries TRBV7-8 and TRBJ2-7; the D is unclear. The CDR3 length is 14 residues. Per the germline V gene, CDR1 is SGHVS and CDR2 is FQNEAQ. The ends were cut back, 5 bases at V and 0 bases at J, with 11 bases in the middle. CDR3 coding DNA: TGTGCCAGCAGCCCCCAGGTCAACTCCTACGAGCAGTACTTC. Its protein product is CASSPQVNSYEQYF.

The chain carries TRBV9 and TRBJ2-7; D assignment may be TRBD1 or TRBD2 (5 bases each). Germline CDR1 reads SGDLS; CDR2 reads YYNGEE. The CDR3 runs to 15 residues. Trimming left V 3 bases short and J 6 bases short, with 19 bases between. As DNA, the CDR3 is TGTGCCAGCAGCGCTTCCGGGACCACCTTCAGCGAGCAGTACTTC. Translation: CASSASGTTFSEQYF.